The 27 T cell receptor beta chains reported below all come from one sample, sequenced in a study of post-analysis software for immune sequencing data. Which antigens these TCRs recognize remains unknown. Whole-study results and caveats: In patients, TRBV5-6, TRBV5-1 and TRBV20-1 belonged to roughly five TRBV segments found more frequently than in controls.

Included in the TCR beta cDNA libraries were unique molecular identifiers. Each CDR3 protein gets one entry after TCRdb re-called the PCR reads with MiXCR. The sample has approximately 570,000 distinct CDR3 sequences; about 44% are singletons. The sequenced material came from blood. These receptor sequences come from a girl aged 10 to 17 with multiple sclerosis.

This clonotype occurred a few times. This chain links TRBV6-6 with TRBJ2-1, with a weak D call TRBD2 (6 bases). This CDR3 has 17 amino acids. Germline CDR1 reads MNHNY; CDR2 reads SVGAGI (reference sequence). V was cut by 2 bases and J by 0 bases, with 14 bases left in between. In DNA form, the CDR3 reads TGTGCCAGCAGTTACCTCGGAGGGCCCAACTCCTACAATGAGCAGTTCTTC. Translated, it gives CASSYLGGPNSYNEQFF.

J is TRBJ1-4 and V is TRBV18, with 10 positions matching TRBD1. The V gene's germline CDR1 is KGHSH and CDR2 LQKENI. This CDR3 region has 15 residues. J was trimmed by 8 bases and V by 3 bases; bases with no gene match: 6. CDR3 sequence: CASSPSGQGSEKLFF. CDR3 nucleotide sequence: TGTGCCAGCTCACCGTCGGGACAGGGGAGCGAAAAACTGTTTTTT.

The chain has TRBV12-3 or TRBV12-4 and TRBJ2-1, with D tentatively TRBD2 (5 bases). Trimming shortened V by 2 bases and J by 7 bases, and 12 bases separated the two germline ends. The CDR3 length is 14 residues. The CDR3, as DNA: TGTGCCAGCAGTTTACGGGCTAGCAGTAATGAGCAGTTCTTC. Its protein product is CASSLRASSNEQFF.

The V and J genes are TRBV5-1 and TRBJ2-6, with D unresolved. Germline loops: CDR1 SGHRS, CDR2 YFSETQ. The V end lost 3 bases, the J end lost 0 bases, and 16 bases lay between the germline ends. The CDR3 is 18 residues long. CDR3: CASSSTAVVGSGANVLTF. The CDR3 coding sequence is TGCGCCAGCAGCTCCACGGCCGTAGTTGGCTCTGGGGCCAACGTCCTGACTTTC.

This clonotype has only one observation. The J gene is TRBJ1-1, the V gene TRBV6-5, with TRBD1 identical over 9 bases. Trimming removed 10 bases from V and 6 bases from J; junction bases left unmatched: 6. Germline assignment: CDR1 MNHEY and CDR2 SVGAGI. The CDR3 runs to 12 residues. The CDR3 loop is CATEQGASEAFF. The CDR3 bases are TGTGCCACCGAACAGGGGGCGTCTGAAGCTTTCTTT.

This sequence joins TRBV12-3 or TRBV12-4 and TRBJ2-7; 13 bases line up with TRBD2. With 7 bases clipped from V and 2 bases from J, the junction kept 5 bases outside the gene matches. The CDR3 has 15 residues. The CDR3 region has the DNA TGTGCCAGCAAAATACTAGCGGGAGGGACCTACGAGCAGTACTTC. It specifies CASKILAGGTYEQYF.

This clonotype was seen a few times. This sequence joins TRBV6-1 and TRBJ2-5; 8 bases agree with TRBD2. The J call could be wrong; TRBJ2-7 is a better fit for the DNA end. This CDR3 spans 13 amino acids. CDR1 is MNHNS, CDR2 SASEGT, per germline. CDR3 sequence reads: CASRGGHTYEQYF. CDR3 in DNA: TGTGCCAGTCGGGGGGGACATACCTACGAGCAGTACTTC.

This clonotype was seen more than once but under ten times. The chain recombines TRBV3-1 with TRBJ2-3; D uncertain. Trimming took off 4 bases at V and 7 bases at J, with 6 bases between the two ends. The CDR3 loop spans 11 amino acids. Per germline, CDR1 LGHDT and CDR2 YNNKEL (reference sequence). The DNA of the CDR3 is TGTGCCAGCAGCCGCGCGTATACGCAGTATTTT. Its protein is CASSRAYTQYF.

The count of this clonotype is one. The chain carries TRBV5-1 and TRBJ2-3; weak D call: TRBD2 (7 bases). V was pared by 3 bases and J by 4 bases, with 12 bases between. The CDR3 extends over 14 amino acids. The germline V gene has CDR1 SGHRS and CDR2 YFSETQ. As DNA, the CDR3 is TGCGCCAGCAGCTCGCGGGGGCCCGCAGATACGCAGTATTTT. It is translated as CASSSRGPADTQYF.

The chain is built from TRBV6-6 and TRBJ1-1; TRBD1 is a possible D gene (5 bases). The length of the CDR3 is 12 residues. Germline CDR1 reads MNHNY; CDR2 reads SVGAGI (reference sequence). With 2 bases removed from V and 7 bases from J, the gap between germline ends came to 8 bases. The CDR3 DNA reads as TGTGCCAGCAGTTACCCGGGGGATGAAGCTTTCTTT. As protein: CASSYPGDEAFF.

The chain carries TRBV14 and TRBJ2-3, with TRBD2 matching 12 bases. Germline CDR1 is SGHDN and CDR2 is FVKESK. The J segment lost 1 base and the V segment lost 3 bases, leaving 2 bases of the junction unmatched. The CDR3 is made up of 16 amino acids. The CDR3 loop reads CASSHGLAGRTDTQYF. The CDR3 bases are TGTGCCAGCAGCCATGGACTAGCGGGACGCACAGATACGCAGTATTTT.

This clonotype was observed a few times. The V call is TRBV6-1, the J call TRBJ2-7, with D perhaps TRBD2 (6 bases). This CDR3 has 16 amino acids. V dropped 4 bases and J dropped 4 bases, with 20 bases sitting between them. Germline V gene lookup returns CDR1 MNHNS and CDR2 SASEGT. CDR3 sequence (DNA): TGTGCCAGCAGTGCCCCGGAGGGCGGCGCGAGGTACGAGCAGTACTTC. Amino acids: CASSAPEGGARYEQYF.

The sample holds a few counts of this clonotype. The chain employs TRBV20-1 and TRBJ2-3; 11 positions match TRBD2. V shed 5 bases, J shed 6 bases, and the junction held 13 bases outside the gene matches. CDR3 length equals 16 residues. CDR1 and CDR2 from the germline V gene are DFQATT and SNEGSKA (reference sequence). Here the CDR3 DNA reads TGCAGTGCTCCGAACCAACTAGCGGGAGTCAGGGATACGCAGTATTTT. Amino acid sequence: CSAPNQLAGVRDTQYF.

This clonotype occurred a few times. The chain recombines TRBV12-3 or TRBV12-4 with TRBJ2-5, with 8 bases lining up with TRBD1. The J call is doubtful: the DNA matches TRBJ2-7 better. The CDR3 has 13 amino acids. This CDR3 reads CASRPTGVNEQYF. The CDR3, as DNA: TGTGCCAGCAGGCCGACAGGGGTCAACGAGCAGTACTTC.

The count of this clonotype is one. The gene calls are TRBV6-5 and TRBJ2-4; D call uncertain. The CDR3 runs to 13 residues. The V gene's germline CDR1 is MNHEY and CDR2 SVGAGI. The V end lost 8 bases, the J end lost 13 bases, and 21 bases lay between the germline ends. The CDR3 DNA is TGTGCCAGCCGAGTTAGGCTAACGAATGAGCAGTACTTC. It translates to CASRVRLTNEQYF.

The chain couples TRBV12-3 or TRBV12-4 to TRBJ1-6; a possible D gene is TRBD1 (6 bases). The V end lost 8 bases, the J end lost 6 bases, and 17 bases lay between the germline ends. The CDR3 length is 15 residues. The DNA of the CDR3 is TGTGCCAGCCGAGAGAGGGGGGCGGCTAATTCACCCCTCCACTTT. This codes for CASRERGAANSPLHF.

The chain recombines TRBV5-1 with TRBJ1-1, with 8 nucleotides matching TRBD1. CDR1 and CDR2 (germline): SGHRS, YFSETQ. V dropped 2 bases and J dropped 6; count of bases not matched to a gene: 6. The CDR3 is 14 amino acids. The chain's CDR3 is CASSFEGTGSEAFF. The CDR3 bases are TGCGCCAGCAGCTTCGAGGGGACAGGATCTGAAGCTTTCTTT.

CDR3 amino acids: CASSLERTGLRETQYF. CDR3 DNA sequence: TGTGCCAGCAGCTTAGAAAGGACAGGGCTGAGAGAGACCCAGTACTTC. The rearrangement joins TRBV7-8 to TRBJ2-5; 8 bases are shared with TRBD1. Germline values: CDR1 SGHVS, CDR2 FQNEAQ. This CDR3 contains 16 residues. V shed 1 base, J shed 4 bases, and the junction held 8 bases outside the gene matches.

The chain recombines TRBV30 with TRBJ2-7; 10 positions agree with TRBD1. Trimming took 6 bases from V and 2 from J; bases not matched to a gene: 7. The CDR3 runs 14 residues. Germline V gives CDR1 GTSNPN, CDR2 SVGIG (reference sequence). The CDR3 region is CACGAGTGAYEQYF. The CDR3 region has the DNA TGTGCCTGCGGGGCCGGGACAGGGGCCTACGAGCAGTACTTC.

V usage is TRBV10-1 and J usage is TRBJ2-4, with 12 positions matching TRBD2. The last part of the DNA fits TRBJ2-7 better; the J call may be wrong. The CDR3 has 14 residues. Germline lookup yields CDR1 WNHNN and CDR2 SYGVQD (reference sequence). In DNA form, the CDR3 reads TGCGCCAGCAGTGAGACTAGCGGGAGGAACGAGCAGTACTTC. Translating gives CASSETSGRNEQYF.

The chain couples TRBV19 to TRBJ2-3, with D unclear. The CDR3 has 12 residues. CDR1 is LNHDA, CDR2 SQIVND, per germline (reference sequence). The V and J ends lost 5 bases and 8 bases respectively, with 11 bases between them. CDR3 in DNA: TGTGCCAGTAGTCCCCTAATGGGTACGCAGTATTTT. As protein: CASSPLMGTQYF.

A few counts support this clonotype. This rearrangement joins TRBV4-2 to TRBJ2-7, with D unresolved. The V end lost 0 bases, the J end lost 0 bases, and 9 bases lay between the germline ends. This CDR3 spans 15 amino acids. Germline-derived CDR1 and CDR2 are LGHNA and YNFKEQ. The CDR3 spells CASSQEVGSSYEQYF. The CDR3 DNA reads TGTGCCAGCAGCCAAGAGGTGGGCAGCTCCTACGAGCAGTACTTC.

Regarding this clonotype: This clone may be a read error of a much larger clone one base away. The chain combines TRBV2 with TRBJ2-1; 12 nucleotides match TRBD2. This CDR3 is built from 14 residues. The germline gives CDR1 SNHLY, CDR2 FYNNEI. Trimming cost V 6 bases and J 10 bases; bases outside gene matches: 7. This CDR3 reads CASRGLAGIGEQFF. As DNA, the CDR3 is TGTGCCAGCAGAGGACTAGCGGGGATTGGGGAGCAGTTCTTC.

CDR3 sequence reads: CSGISNEQFF. As DNA, the CDR3 is TGCAGCGGAATCTCGAATGAGCAGTTCTTC. This chain connects TRBV29-1 to TRBJ2-1; unclear D gene. V lost 7 bases and J 7 bases, leaving 8 bases between the germline ends. The CDR3 is made up of 10 amino acids. In germline, CDR1 is SQVTM, CDR2 ANQGSEA.

The rearrangement uses TRBV15 and TRBJ2-3; possible D gene TRBD2, 5 bases. Germline lookup yields CDR1 LNHNV and CDR2 YYDKDF (reference sequence). This CDR3 is 16 amino acids long. Trimming shortened V by 0 bases and J by 4 bases, and 14 bases separated the two germline ends. CDR3: CATSREYGEWADTQYF. DNA for the CDR3: TGTGCCACCAGCAGAGAATACGGGGAGTGGGCAGATACGCAGTATTTT.

This clonotype was picked up a small number of times. A junction boundary mismatches the germline segment, possibly from a read error. This chain joins TRBV20-1 and TRBJ2-7; 8 nucleotides line up with TRBD1. This CDR3 comprises 16 residues. Germline assignment: CDR1 DFQATT and CDR2 SNEGSKA (reference sequence). The CDR3 protein is CSASPLDRGQVSEQYF. In DNA form, the CDR3 reads TGTAGTGCTAGCCCCCTCGACAGGGGACAAGTAAGCGAGCAGTACTTC.

This clonotype was detected only a few times. V usage is TRBV14 and J usage is TRBJ2-4; 9 nucleotides align to TRBD1. The DNA end is a closer match to TRBJ2-7, so the J assignment may be wrong. The length of the CDR3 is 16 residues. Germline loops: CDR1 SGHDN, CDR2 FVKESK. CDR3 amino acids: CASSSRTPQGAYEQYF. CDR3 coding DNA: TGTGCCAGCAGCTCCCGGACCCCACAGGGGGCGTACGAGCAGTACTTC.